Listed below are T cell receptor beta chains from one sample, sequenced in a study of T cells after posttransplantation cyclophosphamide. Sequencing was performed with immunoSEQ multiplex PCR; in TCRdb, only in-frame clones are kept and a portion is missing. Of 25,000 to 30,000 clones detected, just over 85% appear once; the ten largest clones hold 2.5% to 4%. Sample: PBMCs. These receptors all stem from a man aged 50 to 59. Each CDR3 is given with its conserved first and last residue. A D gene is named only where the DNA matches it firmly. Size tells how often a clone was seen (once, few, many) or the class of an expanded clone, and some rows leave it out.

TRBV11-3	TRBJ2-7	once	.	CASSFQGSTRYEQYF	TGTGCCAGCAGCTTCCAGGGGTCAACCCGCTACGAGCAGTACTTC
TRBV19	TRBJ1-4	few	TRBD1	CASSNRDRGREKLFF	TGTGCCAGTAGTAACCGGGACAGGGGGCGCGAAAAACTGTTTTTT
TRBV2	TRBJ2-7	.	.	CASSESGLAYEQYF	TGTGCCAGCAGTGAGTCAGGGCTGGCCTACGAGCAGTACTTC
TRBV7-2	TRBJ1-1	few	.	CASSWELNTEAFF	TGTGCCAGCAGTTGGGAGTTGAACACTGAAGCTTTCTTT
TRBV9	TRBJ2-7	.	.	CASSDGGDLSYEQYF	TGTGCCAGCAGCGATGGCGGAGACCTATCCTACGAGCAGTACTTC
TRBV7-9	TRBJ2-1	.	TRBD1	CASSSPDRDDNEQFF	TGTGCCAGCAGCTCTCCGGACAGGGACGACAATGAGCAGTTCTTC
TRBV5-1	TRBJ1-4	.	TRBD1	CASSMDRQNEKLFF	TGCGCCAGCAGCATGGACAGGCAGAATGAAAAACTGTTTTTT
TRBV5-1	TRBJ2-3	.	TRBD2	CASRQGLADYTDTQYF	TGCGCCAGCCGGCAGGGACTAGCGGACTACACAGATACGCAGTATTTT
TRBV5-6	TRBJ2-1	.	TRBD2	CASRVSGSNEQFF	TGTGCCAGCAGGGTTAGCGGGAGCAATGAGCAGTTCTTC
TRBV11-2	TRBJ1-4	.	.	CATGKTMGGLFF	TGTGCCACCGGTAAAACGATGGGGGGACTGTTTTTT
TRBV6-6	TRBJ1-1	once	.	CASSPPQGYTEAFF	TGTGCCAGCAGTCCGCCACAGGGATACACTGAAGCTTTCTTT
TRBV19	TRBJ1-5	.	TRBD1	CASSIDRGTADNQPQHF	TGTGCCAGTAGTATAGATCGTGGGACAGCAGACAATCAGCCCCAGCATTTT
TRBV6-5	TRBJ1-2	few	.	CASSSLLGGYTF	TGTGCCAGCAGTTCACTTCTTGGTGGCTACACCTTC
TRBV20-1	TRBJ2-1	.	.	CSAKPGNEQFF	TGCAGTGCGAAACCAGGCAATGAGCAGTTCTTC
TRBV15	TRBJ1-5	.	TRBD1	CATSPGGHSRNQPQHF	TGTGCCACCAGCCCAGGGGGGCACTCGAGGAATCAGCCCCAGCATTTT
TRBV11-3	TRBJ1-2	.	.	CASSRRQGDGYTF	TGTGCCAGCAGCAGGCGACAAGGCGATGGCTACACCTTC
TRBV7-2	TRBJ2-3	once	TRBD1	CASSPSGGPGTDTQYF	TGTGCCAGCAGCCCCTCAGGGGGCCCCGGGACAGATACGCAGTATTTT
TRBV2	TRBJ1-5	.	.	CASSRQDNQPQHF	TGTGCCAGCAGTAGACAGGACAATCAGCCCCAGCATTTT
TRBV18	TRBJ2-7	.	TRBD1	CASSPLGGQAEQYF	TGTGCCAGCTCACCACTGGGCGGACAGGCCGAGCAGTACTTC
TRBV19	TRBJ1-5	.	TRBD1	CASSTSPGTGSSSNQPQHF	TGTGCCAGTAGTACCTCCCCAGGGACAGGGTCCAGTAGCAATCAGCCCCAGCATTTT
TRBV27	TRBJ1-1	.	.	CASRGNQGNTEAFF	TGTGCCAGCAGGGGGAATCAGGGGAACACTGAAGCTTTCTTT
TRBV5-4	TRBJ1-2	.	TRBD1	CASSTDRGLGYGYTF	TGTGCCAGCAGCACTGACAGGGGGCTAGGCTATGGCTACACCTTC
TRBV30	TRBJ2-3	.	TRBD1	CAWGQGASTDTQYF	TGTGCCTGGGGGCAGGGGGCAAGCACAGATACGCAGTATTTT
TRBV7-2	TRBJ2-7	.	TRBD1	CASSSQGQLSYEQYF	TGTGCCAGCAGTTCACAGGGACAGCTATCCTACGAGCAGTACTTC
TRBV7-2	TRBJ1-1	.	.	CASSLRENTEAFF	TGTGCCAGCAGCTTACGGGAGAACACTGAAGCTTTCTTT
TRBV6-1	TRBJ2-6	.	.	CASSVISGDNVLTF	TGTGCCAGCAGTGTGATCTCTGGAGACAACGTCCTGACTTTC
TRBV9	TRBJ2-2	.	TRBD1	CASSVNPGGSNGELFF	TGTGCCAGCAGCGTAAACCCAGGGGGCTCCAACGGGGAGCTGTTTTTT
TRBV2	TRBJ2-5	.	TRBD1	CASSPRTGDETQYF	TGTGCCAGCAGTCCCCGGACAGGGGATGAGACCCAGTACTTC
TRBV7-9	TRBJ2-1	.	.	CASSSERVYNEQFF	TGTGCCAGCAGCTCGGAGCGGGTCTACAATGAGCAGTTCTTC
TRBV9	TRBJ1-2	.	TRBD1	CASSFWTGGDGYTF	TGTGCCAGCAGCTTCTGGACAGGGGGCGATGGCTACACCTTC
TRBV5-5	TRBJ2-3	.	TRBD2	CASSPLAGPTDTQYF	TGTGCCAGCAGCCCACTAGCGGGACCCACAGATACGCAGTATTTT
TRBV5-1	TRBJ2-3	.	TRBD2	CASSLGLAGADTQYF	TGCGCCAGCAGCTTGGGACTAGCGGGAGCAGATACGCAGTATTTT
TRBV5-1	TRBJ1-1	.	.	CASSFNGNTEAFF	TGCGCCAGCAGCTTTAACGGGAACACTGAAGCTTTCTTT
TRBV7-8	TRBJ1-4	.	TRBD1	CASRKEGDREAGDEKLFF	TGTGCCAGCAGGAAAGAAGGGGACAGGGAGGCGGGAGATGAAAAACTGTTTTTT
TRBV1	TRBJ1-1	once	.	CTSSQVPLYGGPNTEAFF	TGCACCAGCAGCCAAGTCCCCCTATATGGAGGACCGAACACTGAAGCTTTCTTT
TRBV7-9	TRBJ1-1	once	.	CASSLGQVTEAFF	TGTGCCAGCAGCTTAGGACAGGTCACTGAAGCTTTCTTT
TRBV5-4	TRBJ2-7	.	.	CASSLAQALQYEQYF	TGTGCCAGCAGCTTGGCACAGGCCCTCCAGTACGAGCAGTACTTC
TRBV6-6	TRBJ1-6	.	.	CASATGPNSPLHF	TGTGCCAGCGCCACAGGGCCGAATTCACCCCTCCACTTT
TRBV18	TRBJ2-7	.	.	CASSPPSTGVGEQYF	TGTGCCAGCTCACCACCCTCGACAGGAGTAGGCGAGCAGTACTTC
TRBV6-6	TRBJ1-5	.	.	CASSYSVAGGNQPQHF	TGTGCCAGCAGTTACTCGGTAGCAGGGGGCAATCAGCCCCAGCATTTT
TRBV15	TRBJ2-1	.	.	CATSTPSTDEQFF	TGTGCCACCAGCACCCCTTCAACGGATGAGCAGTTCTTC
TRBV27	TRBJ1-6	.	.	CASSLSRPGGGTPLHF	TGTGCCAGCAGTTTATCCCGGCCGGGGGGTGGTACACCCCTCCACTTT
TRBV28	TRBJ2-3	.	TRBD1	CASSLPGTGRKGTDTQYF	TGTGCCAGCAGTTTACCCGGGACAGGGAGGAAGGGAACAGATACGCAGTATTTT
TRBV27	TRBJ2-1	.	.	CASSLDGGNEQFF	TGTGCCAGCAGTTTAGATGGAGGCAATGAGCAGTTCTTC
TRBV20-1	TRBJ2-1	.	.	CSARVLNEQFF	TGCAGTGCTAGAGTACTTAATGAGCAGTTCTTC
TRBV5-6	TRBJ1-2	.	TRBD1	CASSFGYRGGDYGYTF	TGTGCCAGCAGCTTTGGGTACAGGGGCGGTGACTATGGCTACACCTTC
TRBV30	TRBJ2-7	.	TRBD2	CAWAWGVTPAGVSSYEQYF	TGTGCCTGGGCCTGGGGGGTGACTCCAGCGGGAGTTTCCTCCTACGAGCAGTACTTC
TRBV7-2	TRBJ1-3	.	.	CASSFQRGNTIYF	TGTGCCAGCAGCTTCCAGCGTGGAAACACCATATATTTT
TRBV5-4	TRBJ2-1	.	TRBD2	CASSLGRGNNEQFF	TGTGCCAGCAGCTTGGGGCGGGGGAACAATGAGCAGTTCTTC
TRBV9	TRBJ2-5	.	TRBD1	CASSVTGGAIQYF	TGTGCCAGCAGCGTAACAGGGGGCGCGATCCAGTACTTC
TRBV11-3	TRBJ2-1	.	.	CASSLEQRSNNEQFF	TGTGCCAGCAGCTTAGAACAGCGGAGCAACAATGAGCAGTTCTTC
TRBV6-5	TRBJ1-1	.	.	CASSYGGWDTEAFF	TGTGCCAGCAGTTACGGCGGGTGGGACACTGAAGCTTTCTTT
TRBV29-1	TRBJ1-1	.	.	CSATTALNTEAFF	TGCAGCGCAACTACGGCGTTGAACACTGAAGCTTTCTTT
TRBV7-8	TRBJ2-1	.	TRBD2	CASSPRREPIYNEQFF	TGTGCCAGCAGCCCGAGGCGGGAGCCTATCTACAATGAGCAGTTCTTC
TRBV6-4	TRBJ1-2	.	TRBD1	CASSETGAGYGYTF	TGTGCCAGCAGTGAAACAGGGGCGGGCTATGGCTACACCTTC
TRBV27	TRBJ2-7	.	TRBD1	CASKGTGAGTSSYEQYF	TGTGCCAGCAAGGGGACAGGGGCCGGAACCAGCTCCTACGAGCAGTACTTC
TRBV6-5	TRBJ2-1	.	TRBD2	CASSYSMTSGRKIF	TGTGCCAGCAGTTACTCGATGACTAGCGGGAGGAAGATCTTC
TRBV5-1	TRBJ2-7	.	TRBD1	CASNSLPGQSNEQYF	TGCGCCAGCAACTCACTACCGGGACAGTCTAATGAGCAGTACTTC
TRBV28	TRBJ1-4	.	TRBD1	CASSRPPGQGRMREKLFF	TGTGCCAGCAGTCGGCCCCCGGGACAGGGGCGAATGCGTGAAAAACTGTTTTTT